This TCR beta chain was retrieved from a study of blood T cell repertoires in COVID-19. With V trimmed by 4 bases and J by 6 bases, 11 bases remained unmatched. Per the germline V gene, CDR1 is SNHLY and CDR2 is FYNNEI. The CDR3 is 15 amino acids. Data came from immunoSEQ multiplex PCR; TCRdb stores just in-frame clones and leaves some out. This table has 180,000 or so clones, about 86% appearing once. V gene TRBV2 combines with J gene TRBJ1-1; 7 nucleotides match TRBD1. This receptor was identified in a man between 60 and 75 years old with acute or convalescent COVID-19. The sequencing sample was made of peripheral blood. For the CDR3, the DNA is TGTGCCAGCAGTGTGCGAGGGGGCGGGCGCCCTGAAGCTTTCTTT. Translated: CASSVRGGGRPEAFF.